Sequencing of this T cell receptor beta chain was carried out in a study of cytomegalovirus exposure and HLA in healthy donors. With 0 bases removed from V and 8 bases from J, the gap between germline ends came to 8 bases. The germline V gene encodes CDR1 SGHTA and CDR2 FQGNSA. This CDR3 comprises 13 residues. Points from the study as a whole: Looking again later, the authors saw that most CMV-associated TCR beta chains seemed HLA-restricted. In vitro data verified a few CMV-associated chains as specific for CMV antigens.

To note about this clone: Antigen specificity is unknown.

Both 60 Vbeta primers and 13 Jbeta primers went into the PCR. Generated by immunoSEQ multiplex PCR, the TCRdb table keeps only in-frame clones and is missing some. Here the sample spans around 100,000 clones, approximately 79% being singletons. This TCR was recovered from a man aged 55 to 70 in good health and CMV-seropositive. The chain links TRBV7-2 to TRBJ2-1; TRBD1 is a possible D gene (7 bases). The sequenced sample consisted of PBMCs. CDR3 DNA sequence: TGTGCCAGCAGCTTAGCCAGGGGGGATGAGCAGTTCTTC. As protein: CASSLARGDEQFF.